The next 20 T cell receptor beta chains were all read from a single sample in a study of breast tumors, draining lymph nodes, adjacent tissues. TCRdb used MiXCR to reprocess the multiplex PCR reads, holding one entry per CDR3 protein. The table shows approximately 120,000 distinct CDR3 sequences, with less than 25% occurring only once. Axillary draining lymph nodes of breast cancer patients supplied the node samples. The sequenced sample was axillary lymph node tissue. The receptors were sampled from a female donor with breast cancer. Some clones in this sample may be carry-over from other donors' samples.

This clonotype was counted many times. The chain recombines TRBV7-9 with TRBJ1-2; D uncertain. The CDR3 is 14 residues long. CDR1 SEHNR and CDR2 FQNEAQ come from the germline V gene (reference sequence). Trimming removed 5 bases from V and 8 bases from J, with 18 bases in between. The CDR3 sequence is CASSHTVDPGGYTF. The CDR3 DNA sequence: TGTGCCAGCAGCCATACAGTGGATCCGGGGGGCTACACCTTC.

Note on this clonotype: This clone may be a read error of a much larger clone one base away. This chain connects TRBV5-4 to TRBJ2-5; a weak D match, TRBD1 (6 bases). The CDR3 sequence is 15 residues long. The germline V gene has CDR1 SGHNT and CDR2 YYREEE (reference sequence). V was trimmed by 3 bases and J by 4 bases, leaving 16 bases between them. In DNA, the CDR3 is TGTGCCAGCAGCTCCCGGGACACCCGCCGAGAGACCCAGTACTTC. Amino acids: CASSSRDTRRETQYF.

Remarks on this clonotype: A clone one base away is much larger, so this may be a read error. Since the CDR3 does not end with the conserved phenylalanine or tryptophan, this likely comes from a read error. The chain's CDR3 is CASSFRTSFLSNEQFL. CDR3 DNA sequence: TGTGCCAGCAGCTTCCGGACTAGTTTCCTGAGCAATGAGCAGTTCCTC. The chain couples TRBV7-2 to TRBJ2-1, with 7 bases identical to TRBD2. V shed 3 bases and J 6 bases; nucleotides not matched to a gene: 11. The CDR3 is 16 residues long. Germline V CDR1 and CDR2: SGHTA, FQGNSA.

This clonotype was counted ten times or more. The chain uses TRBV2 and TRBJ2-3; a weak D match, TRBD2 (6 bases). Germline V gene lookup returns CDR1 SNHLY and CDR2 FYNNEI. CDR3 length: 15 residues. V was cut by 6 bases and J by 1 base, with 14 bases left in between. The CDR3: CASSQESGRTDTQYF. CDR3 nucleotides: TGTGCCAGCAGCCAGGAGAGCGGGCGCACAGATACGCAGTATTTT.

This clonotype showed up many times. The gene calls are TRBV29-1 and TRBJ2-1, with 8 bases fitting TRBD1. Germline V gene lookup returns CDR1 SQVTM and CDR2 ANQGSEA. The CDR3 runs 14 residues. The V and J ends lost 3 bases and 0 bases, in that order; junction bases with no gene match: 1. The CDR3 nucleotides are TGCAGCGTTGAGGGGACAGGCTCCTACAATGAGCAGTTCTTC. This encodes CSVEGTGSYNEQFF.

At least ten counts were recorded for this clonotype. The chain recombines TRBV4-2 with TRBJ2-7; TRBD2 matches at 7 bases. After removal of 1 base from V and 3 bases from J, the junction contained 3 bases not matched to a gene. Looked up from germline, CDR1 is LGHNA and CDR2 is YNFKEQ. The CDR3 has 14 amino acids. CDR3 amino acids: CASSQALADYEQYF. DNA of the CDR3: TGTGCCAGCAGCCAAGCTCTAGCGGACTACGAGCAGTACTTC.

This chain uses TRBV7-9 with TRBJ2-7; possibly TRBD1 for D (7 bases). The germline gives CDR1 SEHNR, CDR2 FQNEAQ (reference sequence). Trimming cost V 5 bases and J 1 base, with 27 bases left between them. There are 19 residues in the CDR3. The CDR3 DNA sequence: TGTGCCAGCAGCCATCCCAAGGGTGGAGGGACAGAGGTTTCCTACGAGCAGTACTTC. Translated: CASSHPKGGGTEVSYEQYF.

The chain links TRBV11-2 to TRBJ2-6; tentatively, D is TRBD2 (6 bases). This CDR3 is 16 amino acids long. The ends were cut back, 5 bases at V and 2 bases at J, with 13 bases in the middle. Germline values: CDR1 SGHAT, CDR2 FQNNGV. The CDR3 sequence: CASSPSGGAGANVLTF. DNA for the CDR3: TGTGCCAGCAGCCCGTCCGGGGGAGCTGGGGCCAACGTCCTGACTTTC.

In its sample, this clonotype was seen many times. This chain uses TRBV11-2 with TRBJ2-1; no definite D call. CDR1 and CDR2 (germline): SGHAT, FQNNGV. The CDR3 totals 14 residues. Trimming took 4 bases from V and 1 from J, leaving 8 bases between them. The CDR3 loop reads CASSSGLSYNEQFF. The CDR3 DNA reads as TGTGCCAGCAGCTCGGGCCTATCCTACAATGAGCAGTTCTTC.

The CDR3 protein is CASSQDLIWDDLITDTQYF. DNA for the CDR3: TGTGCCAGCAGCCAAGATCTAATTTGGGACGACCTGATCACAGATACGCAGTATTTT. V is TRBV3-1 and J is TRBJ2-3; possibly TRBD1 or TRBD2 for D (5 bases each). The CDR3 consists of 19 residues. The germline CDR1 and CDR2 sequences are LGHDT and YNNKEL (reference sequence). V was shortened by 0 bases and J by 2 bases, with 21 bases between the two germline ends.

This clonotype was detected many times. V gene TRBV18 combines with J gene TRBJ2-7; 12 positions agree with TRBD1. The germline V gene encodes CDR1 KGHSH and CDR2 LQKENI. This CDR3 is 15 amino acids long. V trimming: 3 bases; J trimming: 7 bases; junction bases outside the gene matches: 7. The CDR3 DNA reads as TGTGCCAGCTCACCTTCCGGGACAGGGGGCGTTGAGCAGTACTTC. Protein sequence: CASSPSGTGGVEQYF.

The table lists this clonotype with many counts. CDR3 region: CASSLGYQETQYF. The CDR3 DNA follows: TGTGCCAGCAGCTTAGGTTACCAAGAGACCCAGTACTTC. The V and J genes are TRBV7-8 and TRBJ2-5, with no clear D. V was cut by 1 base and J by 0 bases, with 3 bases left in between. The germline gives CDR1 SGHVS, CDR2 FQNEAQ. The CDR3 extends over 13 amino acids.

In regard to this clonotype: A much larger clone lies a single base off, so this may be a read error. The chain recombines TRBV19 with TRBJ1-3; D not certain. The CDR3 has 13 amino acids. CDR1 and CDR2 (germline): LNHDA, SQIVND (reference sequence). CDR3 amino acids: CASSEGLRNAIYF. The CDR3 nucleotides read TGTGCCAGTAGTGAAGGGCTGAGAAACGCCATATATTTT. Combining the CDR3 with reference TRBV19 and TRBJ1-3 gives the whole variable domain DGGITQSPKYLFRKEGQNVTLSCEQNLNHDAMYWYRQDPGQGLRLIYYSQIVNDFQKGDIAEGYSVSREKKESFPLTVTSAQKNPTAFYLCASSEGLRNAIYFGEGSWLTVV.

This clonotype was detected ten times or more. This chain connects TRBV4-2 to TRBJ1-5; D is unresolved. Trimming shortened V by 0 bases and J by 7 bases, and 4 bases separated the two germline ends. CDR1 is LGHNA and CDR2 is YNFKEQ in the germline V gene. CDR3 size: 12 residues. CDR3 nucleotides: TGTGCCAGCAGCCAAGACACCCAGCCCCAGCATTTT. It specifies CASSQDTQPQHF.

The rearrangement uses TRBV6-2 or TRBV6-3 and TRBJ2-4; no reliable D call. The germline gives CDR1 MNHEY, CDR2 SVGEGT. The V gene lost 5 bases and the J gene lost 3 bases, with 11 bases spanning the gap. The CDR3 extends over 14 amino acids. The CDR3 is CASSQGIGKNIQYF. CDR3 sequence (DNA): TGTGCCAGCAGTCAAGGGATAGGCAAAAACATTCAGTACTTC.

This clonotype was recorded many times. In DNA, the CDR3 is TGTGCCACCAGTGACGGGGACTTTAGCTCCTACGAGCAGTACTTC. It specifies CATSDGDFSSYEQYF. The J gene is TRBJ2-7, the V gene TRBV24-1; TRBD2 might be the D (6 bases). Germline V gene data show CDR1 as KGHDR and CDR2 as SFDVKD. V lost 4 bases and J 0 bases, leaving 12 bases between the germline ends. The CDR3 spans 15 residues.

A note on this clonotype: Given a much more abundant clone one base away, this may be a read error. The chain has TRBV10-3 and TRBJ1-2; 10 positions match TRBD1. Germline V gives CDR1 ENHRY, CDR2 SYGVKD. CDR3 length: 13 amino acids. V lost 6 bases to trimming and J lost 10 bases; unmatched junction nucleotides: 8. In nucleotides, the CDR3 is TGTGCCATCAGAGGGGACAGGGGTGAGGACTACACCTTC. Translating gives CAIRGDRGEDYTF.

The gene calls are TRBV7-9 and TRBJ1-1; TRBD1 matches at 8 bases. The J segment lost 5 bases and the V segment lost 3 bases, leaving 8 bases of the junction unmatched. Germline CDR1 SEHNR, CDR2 FQNEAQ (reference sequence). The CDR3 has 15 residues. The CDR3 DNA follows: TGTGCCAGCAGCTTGACGAAAACAGGGGGGACTGAAGCTTTCTTT. This translates into CASSLTKTGGTEAFF.

As to this clonotype: A single base separates this from a much larger clone, so it may be a read error. J is TRBJ1-4 and V is TRBV6-1; 8 bases line up with TRBD1. The trim removed 4 bases at V and 3 bases at J, leaving 4 bases unmatched. Germline values: CDR1 MNHNS, CDR2 SASEGT. The CDR3 covers 15 residues. CDR3 nucleotides: TGTGCCAGCAGTGTCGGGGACAGGTCTAATGAAAAACTGTTTTTT. Protein: CASSVGDRSNEKLFF.

This clonotype was picked up a small number of times. The chain combines TRBV20-1 with TRBJ2-3, with 10 bases matching TRBD2. CDR1 is DFQATT, CDR2 SNEGSKA, per germline (reference sequence). Unmatched junction bases numbered 9, after V lost 4 bases and J lost 8 bases. The CDR3 has 14 amino acids. The CDR3: CSAKGLAESGTQYF. The DNA of the CDR3 is TGCAGTGCTAAAGGACTAGCGGAGTCAGGTACGCAGTATTTT.